Below are 3 T cell receptor beta chains sequenced from a single sample in a study of blood T cell repertoires in COVID-19. Assay: immunoSEQ multiplex PCR; the TCRdb copy retains only in-frame clones and omits some. The data show approximately 300,000 clones, with about nine tenths seen just once and over 9% held by the top ten. The sample was peripheral blood. The receptors were gathered from a woman in her twenties or thirties with COVID-19, enrolled during active disease.

Notes on this clone: The junction departs from the called germline gene at one end, perhaps through a read error. The chain combines TRBV3-1 (or the pseudogene TRBV3-2) with TRBJ1-2; TRBD1 agrees at 9 bases. Germline V gives CDR1 LGHDT, CDR2 YNNKEL (reference sequence). CDR3 size: 11 residues. The CDR3 here is CASSQEGTGYF. DNA of the CDR3: TGTGCCAGCAGCCAAGAGGGGACAGGGTACTTC.

The chain is built from TRBV4-3 and TRBJ1-1, with D possibly matching TRBD1 (5 bases). The CDR3 has 16 residues. Per the germline V gene, CDR1 is LGHNA and CDR2 is YSLEER. The V end lost 1 base, the J end lost 3 bases, and 15 bases lay between the germline ends. The CDR3, as DNA: TGCGCCAGCAGCCAAGGCAGGACATGGGAGGACACTGAAGCTTTCTTT. Translated, it gives CASSQGRTWEDTEAFF.

This clone was seen only once. V is TRBV6-5 and J is TRBJ2-7; possible D gene TRBD1, 6 bases. Per the germline V gene, CDR1 is MNHEY and CDR2 is SVGAGI. The germline V and J ends were trimmed by 8 bases and 7 bases, with 15 bases remaining between them. This CDR3 contains 12 residues. The CDR3 is CASRDMGEEQYF. CDR3 coding DNA: TGTGCCAGCCGGGACATGGGTGAAGAGCAGTACTTC.